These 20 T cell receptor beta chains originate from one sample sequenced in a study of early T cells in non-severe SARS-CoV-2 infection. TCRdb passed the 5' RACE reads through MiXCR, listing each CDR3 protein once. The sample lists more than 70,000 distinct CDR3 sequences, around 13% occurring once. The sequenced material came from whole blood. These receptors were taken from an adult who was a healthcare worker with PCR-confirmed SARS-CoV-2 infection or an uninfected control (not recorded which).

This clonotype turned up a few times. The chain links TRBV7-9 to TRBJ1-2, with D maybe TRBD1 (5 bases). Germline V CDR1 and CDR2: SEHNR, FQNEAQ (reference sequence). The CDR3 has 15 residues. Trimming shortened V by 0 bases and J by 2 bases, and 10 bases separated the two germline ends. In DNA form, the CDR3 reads TGTGCCAGCAGCTTAGCAACGGGGCCGAACTATGGCTACACCTTC. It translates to CASSLATGPNYGYTF.

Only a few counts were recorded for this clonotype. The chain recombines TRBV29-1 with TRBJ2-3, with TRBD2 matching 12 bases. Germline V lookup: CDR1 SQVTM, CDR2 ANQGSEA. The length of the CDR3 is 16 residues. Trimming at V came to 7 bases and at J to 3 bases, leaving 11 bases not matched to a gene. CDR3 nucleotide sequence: TGCAGCGCCGAACAGCTAGCGGGGGGGCGGACAGATACGCAGTATTTT. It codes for CSAEQLAGGRTDTQYF.

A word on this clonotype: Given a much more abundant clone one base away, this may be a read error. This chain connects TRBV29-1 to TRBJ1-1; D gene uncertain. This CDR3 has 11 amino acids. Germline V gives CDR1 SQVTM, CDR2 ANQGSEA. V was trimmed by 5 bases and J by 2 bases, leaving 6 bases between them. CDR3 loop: CSVKVNTEAFF. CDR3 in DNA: TGCAGCGTTAAAGTTAACACTGAAGCTTTCTTT.

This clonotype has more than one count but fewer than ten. In DNA, the CDR3 is TGCAGCGTGGGGACAGGGAGACAGTACTTC. This encodes CSVGTGRQYF. The V gene is TRBV29-1, the J gene TRBJ2-7; 9 nucleotides agree with TRBD1. Looked up from germline, CDR1 is SQVTM and CDR2 is ANQGSEA. The CDR3 extends over 10 amino acids. J gave up 10 bases and V 6 bases, and 4 bases lay outside the gene matches.

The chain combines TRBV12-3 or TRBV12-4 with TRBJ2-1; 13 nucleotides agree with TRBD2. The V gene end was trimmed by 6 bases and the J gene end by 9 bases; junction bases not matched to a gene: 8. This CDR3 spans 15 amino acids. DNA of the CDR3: TGTGCCAGCAGACCTACTAGCGGGGGGGCCGCTGAGCAGTTCTTC. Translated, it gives CASRPTSGGAAEQFF.

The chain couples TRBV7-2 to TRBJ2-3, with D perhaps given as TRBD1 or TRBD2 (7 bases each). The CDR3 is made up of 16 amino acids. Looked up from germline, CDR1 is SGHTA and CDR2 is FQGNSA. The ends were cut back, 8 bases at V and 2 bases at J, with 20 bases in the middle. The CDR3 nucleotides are TGTGCCAGCTCCCTAGCAGGGGGGGCGAACACAGATACGCAGTATTTT. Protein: CASSLAGGANTDTQYF.

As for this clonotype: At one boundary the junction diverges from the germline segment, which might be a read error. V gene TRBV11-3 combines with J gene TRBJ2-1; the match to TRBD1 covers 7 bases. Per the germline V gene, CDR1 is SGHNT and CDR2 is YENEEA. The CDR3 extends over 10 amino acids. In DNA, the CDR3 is TGTGCCGGCCCCTTACAGGGGCCGATCTTC. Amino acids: CAGPLQGPIF.

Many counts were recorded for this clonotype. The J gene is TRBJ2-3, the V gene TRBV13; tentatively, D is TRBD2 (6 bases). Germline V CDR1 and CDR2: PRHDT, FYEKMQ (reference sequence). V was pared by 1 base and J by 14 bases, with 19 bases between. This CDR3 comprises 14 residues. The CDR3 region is CASSLELSGPSVYF. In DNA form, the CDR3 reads TGTGCCAGCAGCTTAGAGTTAAGCGGGCCGAGTGTGTATTTT.

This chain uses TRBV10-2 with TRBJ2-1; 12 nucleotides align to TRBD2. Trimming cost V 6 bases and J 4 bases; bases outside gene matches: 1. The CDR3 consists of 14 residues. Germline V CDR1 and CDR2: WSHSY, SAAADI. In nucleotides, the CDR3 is TGCGCCAGCAGACTAGCGGGGGGTTACAATGAGCAGTTCTTC. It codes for CASRLAGGYNEQFF.

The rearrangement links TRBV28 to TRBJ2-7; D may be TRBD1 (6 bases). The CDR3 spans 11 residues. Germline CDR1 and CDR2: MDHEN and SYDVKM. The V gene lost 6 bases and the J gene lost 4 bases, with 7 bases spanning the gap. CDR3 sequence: CASSDRYEQYF. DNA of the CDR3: TGTGCCAGCAGCGACAGGTACGAGCAGTACTTC.

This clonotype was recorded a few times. The chain's CDR3 is CASSLDSGNQPQHF. The CDR3 nucleotides are TGCGCCAGCAGCTTGGACTCTGGGAATCAGCCCCAGCATTTT. This chain links TRBV5-1 with TRBJ1-5; D call uncertain. V dropped 0 bases and J dropped 4 bases, with 8 bases sitting between them. The CDR3 has 14 residues. Germline-derived CDR1 and CDR2 are SGHRS and YFSETQ.

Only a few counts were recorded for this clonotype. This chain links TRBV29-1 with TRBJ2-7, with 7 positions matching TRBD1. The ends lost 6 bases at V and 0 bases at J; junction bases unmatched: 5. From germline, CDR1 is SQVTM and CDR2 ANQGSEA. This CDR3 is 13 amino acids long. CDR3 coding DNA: TGCAGCGTCGGCCACAGGGGCTCCTACGAGCAGTACTTC. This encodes CSVGHRGSYEQYF.

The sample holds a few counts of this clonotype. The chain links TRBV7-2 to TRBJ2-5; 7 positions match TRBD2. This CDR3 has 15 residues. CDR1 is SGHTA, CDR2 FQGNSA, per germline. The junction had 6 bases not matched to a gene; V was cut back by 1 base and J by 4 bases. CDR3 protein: CASSLDPTSRETQYF. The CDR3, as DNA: TGTGCCAGCAGCTTAGACCCGACTAGCCGAGAGACCCAGTACTTC.

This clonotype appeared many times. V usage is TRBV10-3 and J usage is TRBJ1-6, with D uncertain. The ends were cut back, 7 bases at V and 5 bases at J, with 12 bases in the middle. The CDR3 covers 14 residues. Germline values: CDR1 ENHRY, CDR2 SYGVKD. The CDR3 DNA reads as TGTGCCATCAAAGGTATTGGAGATAATTCACCCCTCCACTTT. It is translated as CAIKGIGDNSPLHF.

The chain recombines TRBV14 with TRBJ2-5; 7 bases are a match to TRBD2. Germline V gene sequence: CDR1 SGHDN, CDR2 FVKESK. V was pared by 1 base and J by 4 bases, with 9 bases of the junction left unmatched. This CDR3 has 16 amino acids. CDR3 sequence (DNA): TGTGCCAGCAGCCAAGGATTTAGCGGGCTGGGAGAGACCCAGTACTTC. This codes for CASSQGFSGLGETQYF.

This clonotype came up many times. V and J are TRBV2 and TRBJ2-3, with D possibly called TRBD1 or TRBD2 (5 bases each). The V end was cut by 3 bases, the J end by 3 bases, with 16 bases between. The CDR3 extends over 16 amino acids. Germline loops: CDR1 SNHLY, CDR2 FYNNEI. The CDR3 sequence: CASSEAQGARTDTQYF. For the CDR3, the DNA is TGTGCCAGCAGTGAGGCCCAGGGAGCCAGGACAGATACGCAGTATTTT.

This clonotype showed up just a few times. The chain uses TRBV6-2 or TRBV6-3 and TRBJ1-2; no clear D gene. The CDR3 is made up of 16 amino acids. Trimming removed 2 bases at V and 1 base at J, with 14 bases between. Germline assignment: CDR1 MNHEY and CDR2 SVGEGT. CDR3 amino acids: CASSYPTTKLNYGYTF. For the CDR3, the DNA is TGTGCCAGCAGTTACCCTACGACAAAACTTAACTATGGCTACACCTTC.

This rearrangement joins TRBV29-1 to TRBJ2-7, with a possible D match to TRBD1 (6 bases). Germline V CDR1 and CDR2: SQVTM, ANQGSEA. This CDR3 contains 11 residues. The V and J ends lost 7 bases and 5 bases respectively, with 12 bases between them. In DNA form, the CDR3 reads TGCAGCGGTCGCAGGGGTGACGAGCAGTACTTC. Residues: CSGRRGDEQYF.

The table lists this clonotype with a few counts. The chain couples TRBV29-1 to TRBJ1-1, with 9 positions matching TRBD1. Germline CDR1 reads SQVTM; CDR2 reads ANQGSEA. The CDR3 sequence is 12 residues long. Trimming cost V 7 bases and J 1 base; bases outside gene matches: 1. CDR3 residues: CSAGQGNTEAFF. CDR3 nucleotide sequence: TGCAGCGCGGGACAGGGGAACACTGAAGCTTTCTTT.

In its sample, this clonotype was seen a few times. CDR3 loop: CAIKSTDTQYF. As DNA, the CDR3 is TGTGCCATCAAAAGCACAGATACGCAGTATTTT. This chain links TRBV10-3 with TRBJ2-3; D call uncertain. From germline, CDR1 is ENHRY and CDR2 SYGVKD. This CDR3 has 11 amino acids. V dropped 7 bases and J dropped 0 bases, with 2 bases sitting between them.